The 27 T cell receptor beta chains presented below share a single source sample, sequenced in a study of blood T cell repertoires in COVID-19 (dated by TCRdb to about 2020). Libraries came from the immunoSEQ multiplex PCR assay. Entries here come from immuneACCESS through TCRdb and include only in-frame sequences with V and J called. Some clones fail to appear in such tables; in the studies checked, an unresolved V gene covers under half of the shortfall, and the cause of the remainder is unknown. The sample data list about 170,000 clones, and approximately 84% of these were observed just once. Less than 3% of the sample belongs to the ten largest clones. Sequences were obtained from peripheral blood. The source is a woman older than 75 with COVID-19, enrolled during active disease.

This clone has a single count. The V and J genes are TRBV11-2 and TRBJ2-5; D ambiguous. Germline CDR1 reads SGHAT; CDR2 reads FQNNGV. V was clipped by 0 bases and J by 2 bases, with 4 bases between them. This CDR3 is built from 13 residues. In DNA form, the CDR3 reads TGTGCCAGCAGCTTAGATCCGCAAGAGACCCAGTACTTC. Protein: CASSLDPQETQYF.

The chain is built from TRBV3-1 (or the pseudogene TRBV3-2) and TRBJ2-7, with TRBD2 matching 8 bases. V trimming: 4 bases; J trimming: 3 bases; junction bases outside the gene matches: 11. The CDR3 is 16 residues long. The germline CDR1 and CDR2 sequences are LGHDT and YNNKEL (reference sequence). CDR3 bases: TGTGCCAGCAGCCCCCCGCTAGGGGCGGGAGGCTACGAGCAGTACTTC. Its protein is CASSPPLGAGGYEQYF.

V and J are TRBV18 and TRBJ1-2; D might be TRBD1 (6 bases). Germline-derived CDR1 and CDR2 are KGHSH and LQKENI. The ends were cut back, 1 base at V and 3 bases at J, with 12 bases in the middle. This CDR3 has 15 amino acids. CDR3 sequence reads: CASSPLGGGDYGYTF. The CDR3 nucleotides are TGTGCCAGCTCACCACTAGGAGGGGGGGACTATGGCTACACCTTC. The entire variable domain, with the rest obtained from reference TRBV18 and TRBJ1-2, is as follows: NAGVMQNPRHLVRRRGQEARLRCSPMKGHSHVYWYRQLPEEGLKFMVYLQKENIIDESGMPKERFSAEFPKEGPSILRIQQVVRGDSAAYFCASSPLGGGDYGYTFGSGTRLTVV.

In its sample, this clone was seen once. The chain combines TRBV28 with TRBJ1-1; no firm D call. Trimming pared 6 bases from V and 1 base from J, leaving 15 bases between. CDR1 and CDR2 from the germline V gene are MDHEN and SYDVKM. CDR3 length: 15 residues. In DNA, the CDR3 is TGTGCCAGCAGCTACCTACAGTCCTCGAACACTGAAGCTTTCTTT. Its protein product is CASSYLQSSNTEAFF.

The V gene is TRBV7-3, the J gene TRBJ2-3; D remains unclear. Germline V CDR1 and CDR2: SGHTA, FQGTGA. The CDR3 totals 13 residues. Trimming cost V 4 bases and J 2 bases, with 7 bases left between them. CDR3 bases: TGTGCCAGCAGCTCCCACTACACAGATACGCAGTATTTT. Protein sequence: CASSSHYTDTQYF.

In nucleotides, the CDR3 is TGTGCCAGCAGGACAACCCAGGGACTAGCGGGAAACTACAATGAGCAGTTCTTC. It specifies CASRTTQGLAGNYNEQFF. The chain is built from TRBV28 and TRBJ2-1; 13 bases map to TRBD2. This CDR3 region has 18 residues. CDR1 and CDR2 (germline): MDHEN, SYDVKM. The junction had 11 bases not matched to a gene; V was cut back by 6 bases and J by 3 bases.

V gene TRBV6-6 combines with J gene TRBJ1-5, with D unclear. CDR1 is MNHNY and CDR2 is SVGAGI in the germline V gene (reference sequence). V shed 10 bases and J shed 0 bases, with 16 bases lying between them. The CDR3 length is 15 residues. This chain's CDR3 is CATWRGGVSNQPQHF. The CDR3 nucleotides read TGTGCCACTTGGAGAGGAGGAGTTAGCAATCAGCCCCAGCATTTT.

With respect to this clone: Other DNA sequences in this sample translate to the same CDR3. The rearrangement links TRBV24-1 to TRBJ2-3; 7 bases are a match to TRBD1. CDR3 length: 12 residues. J lost 5 bases, V lost 6 bases, and 1 base had no gene match. Germline CDR1 is KGHDR and CDR2 is SFDVKD. The CDR3 DNA sequence: TGTGCCACCAGTTACAGGGGAGATACGCAGTATTTT. Translation: CATSYRGDTQYF.

This clone was counted a single time. V gene TRBV4-2 combines with J gene TRBJ2-1; possibly TRBD2 for D (5 bases). The V gene's germline CDR1 is LGHNA and CDR2 YNFKEQ. CDR3 length: 14 amino acids. V lost 4 bases to trimming and J lost 0 bases, with 7 bases between them. CDR3 amino acids: CASSPRVSYNEQFF. CDR3 coding DNA: TGTGCCAGCAGCCCGCGGGTCTCCTACAATGAGCAGTTCTTC.

This clone was counted a few times. The chain joins TRBV15 to TRBJ2-2, with a tentative D call TRBD2 (7 bases). V was trimmed by 1 base and J by 5 bases, leaving 17 bases between them. This CDR3 spans 17 amino acids. In germline, CDR1 is LNHNV, CDR2 YYDKDF (reference sequence). The chain's CDR3 is CATSRGWRGPRTGELFF. The CDR3 DNA reads as TGTGCCACCAGCAGAGGCTGGCGGGGGCCGAGGACCGGGGAGCTGTTTTTT.

V gene TRBV11-3 combines with J gene TRBJ2-3; 12 bases agree with TRBD2. This CDR3 is built from 16 residues. Germline V CDR1 and CDR2: SGHNT, YENEEA. V was clipped by 5 bases and J by 4 bases; unmatched bases: 7. The CDR3 DNA sequence: TGTGCCAGCAGCCAACGACTAGCGGGAGCTTCAGATACGCAGTATTTT. This translates into CASSQRLAGASDTQYF.

J is TRBJ2-1 and V is TRBV6-2 or TRBV6-3, with D possibly TRBD1 on 5 matching bases. Germline-derived CDR1 and CDR2 are MNHEY and SVGEGT. V dropped 5 bases and J dropped 2 bases, with 10 bases sitting between them. This CDR3 comprises 14 residues. The CDR3 sequence is CASSLWGTYNEQFF. In nucleotides, the CDR3 is TGTGCCAGCAGTCTCTGGGGCACCTACAATGAGCAGTTCTTC.

This chain joins TRBV6-5 and TRBJ2-7; TRBD1 agrees at 10 bases. V lost 7 bases to trimming and J lost 6 bases; unmatched junction nucleotides: 6. CDR1 and CDR2 (germline): MNHEY, SVGAGI. The length of the CDR3 is 13 residues. CDR3 nucleotide sequence: TGTGCCAGCAAGAAGACAGGGGGCGGCGAGCAGTACTTC. It yields the protein CASKKTGGGEQYF.

V usage is TRBV20-1 and J usage is TRBJ1-2, with 7 nucleotides matching TRBD1. The CDR3 runs to 11 residues. With 6 bases clipped from V and 7 bases from J, the junction kept 5 bases outside the gene matches. The germline gives CDR1 DFQATT, CDR2 SNEGSKA (reference sequence). The CDR3, as DNA: TGCAGTGCGGCGGGACAGCTTGGCTACACCTTC. Translating gives CSAAGQLGYTF.

The chain combines TRBV7-2 with TRBJ2-5; D is undetermined. The ends were cut back, 5 bases at V and 4 bases at J, with 11 bases in the middle. This CDR3 spans 13 amino acids. From germline, CDR1 is SGHTA and CDR2 FQGNSA. The CDR3 DNA reads TGTGCCAGCAGCCGGGTAGTTGGAGAGACCCAGTACTTC. Encoded protein: CASSRVVGETQYF.

This chain links TRBV18 with TRBJ1-2; perhaps TRBD1 as D (5 bases). V gave up 2 bases and J gave up 4 bases, with 14 bases separating them. Germline CDR1 and CDR2: KGHSH and LQKENI. The CDR3 contains 15 residues. The CDR3 DNA is TGTGCCAGCTCACCAGCCGACAGCGTCCTCTATGGCTACACCTTC. Translating it yields CASSPADSVLYGYTF.

The chain is built from TRBV10-1 and TRBJ2-7, with no clear D. V lost 0 bases and J 6 bases, leaving 9 bases between the germline ends. Germline lookup yields CDR1 WNHNN and CDR2 SYGVQD (reference sequence). CDR3 length equals 13 residues. The CDR3 coding sequence is TGCGCCAGCAGTGAGTCGATCCCGGGCGAGCAGTACTTC. Translated: CASSESIPGEQYF.

The chain links TRBV19 to TRBJ1-2; 9 bases line up with TRBD1. The CDR3 consists of 13 residues. V lost 6 bases to trimming and J lost 8 bases; unmatched junction nucleotides: 7. The germline V gene has CDR1 LNHDA and CDR2 SQIVND (reference sequence). Here the CDR3 DNA reads TGTGCCAGTAGCGAGACAGGGGGGTACGGCTACACCTTC. It encodes CASSETGGYGYTF.

This clone was recorded only once. V is TRBV20-1 and J is TRBJ2-3; TRBD2 aligns across 8 bases. Per germline, CDR1 DFQATT and CDR2 SNEGSKA (reference sequence). The CDR3 sequence is 16 residues long. The junction had 13 bases not matched to a gene; V was cut back by 3 bases and J by 5 bases. In nucleotides, the CDR3 is TGCAGTGCTAGTTTCGTGGGCGGGAGGTTGGAAGATACGCAGTATTTT. This translates into CSASFVGGRLEDTQYF.

J is TRBJ2-7 and V is TRBV2; D might be TRBD1 (6 bases). Trimming pared 6 bases from V and 6 bases from J, leaving 12 bases between. This CDR3 comprises 12 residues. Germline-derived CDR1 and CDR2 are SNHLY and FYNNEI. CDR3 protein: CASRETGSEQYF. The CDR3 DNA sequence: TGTGCCAGCAGGGAAACAGGGAGCGAGCAGTACTTC. The variable domain in full, completed from reference TRBV2 and TRBJ2-7, reads EPEVTQTPSHQVTQMGQEVILRCVPISNHLYFYWYRQILGQKVEFLVSFYNNEISEKSEIFDDQFSVERPDGSNFTLKIRSTKLEDSAMYFCASRETGSEQYFGPGTRLTVT.

The chain couples TRBV7-2 to TRBJ2-7; 11 positions agree with TRBD1. V gave up 4 bases and J gave up 5 bases; unmatched junction bases: 1. The V gene's germline CDR1 is SGHTA and CDR2 FQGNSA. The length of the CDR3 is 13 residues. The CDR3 loop is CASSWTGGDEQYF. CDR3 nucleotide sequence: TGTGCCAGCAGCTGGACAGGGGGCGACGAGCAGTACTTC.

V is TRBV7-3 and J is TRBJ2-7, with 10 bases aligning to TRBD2. V was pared by 0 bases and J by 6 bases, with 2 bases of the junction left unmatched. Germline V lookup: CDR1 SGHTA, CDR2 FQGTGA. The CDR3 contains 14 residues. CDR3 bases: TGTGCCAGCAGCTTAACAGCGGGGGGGATCGAGCAGTACTTC. Its protein product is CASSLTAGGIEQYF. The full variable domain, in which reference TRBV7-3 and TRBJ2-7 provide the parts outside the CDR3, is GAGVSQTPSNKVTEKGKYVELRCDPISGHTALYWYRQSLGQGPEFLIYFQGTGAADDSGLPNDRFFAVRPEGSVSTLKIQRTERGDSAVYLCASSLTAGGIEQYFGPGTRLTVT.

This chain links TRBV7-2 with TRBJ2-7; 7 bases map to TRBD1. V gave up 5 bases and J gave up 1 base; unmatched junction bases: 5. CDR1 and CDR2 (germline): SGHTA, FQGNSA. This CDR3 spans 14 amino acids. CDR3 coding DNA: TGTGCCAGCAGCCTGGACAGGCTTTCCTACGAGCAGTACTTC. This translates into CASSLDRLSYEQYF.

J is TRBJ2-7 and V is TRBV18; TRBD2 matches at 11 bases. V lost 3 bases and J lost 2; bases outside the gene matches: 9. This CDR3 has 17 amino acids. Germline loops: CDR1 KGHSH, CDR2 LQKENI. The CDR3 coding sequence is TGTGCCAGCTCACCGATCGCGACTAGCGGGAACACCTACGAGCAGTACTTC. Its protein is CASSPIATSGNTYEQYF. Supplemented by reference TRBV18 and TRBJ2-7, the full variable domain reads NAGVMQNPRHLVRRRGQEARLRCSPMKGHSHVYWYRQLPEEGLKFMVYLQKENIIDESGMPKERFSAEFPKEGPSILRIQQVVRGDSAAYFCASSPIATSGNTYEQYFGPGTRLTVT.

This clone was detected only a few times. The chain recombines TRBV7-9 with TRBJ1-1; 7 bases are shared with TRBD1. Germline V lookup: CDR1 SEHNR, CDR2 FQNEAQ (reference sequence). After removal of 5 bases from V and 5 bases from J, the junction contained 2 bases not matched to a gene. The CDR3 contains 12 residues. Here the CDR3 reads CASSPQGTEAFF. The CDR3 DNA follows: TGTGCCAGCAGCCCACAGGGGACTGAAGCTTTCTTT.

The sample holds a few counts of this clone. CDR3 nucleotides: TGTGCCAGTAGTATTCTGTCAGGGGGCGCTGGGAATCAGCCCCAGCATTTT. The encoded protein is CASSILSGGAGNQPQHF. The chain uses TRBV19 and TRBJ1-5; 8 bases match TRBD1. This CDR3 region has 17 residues. With V trimmed by 3 bases and J by 4 bases, 11 bases remained unmatched. CDR1 is LNHDA, CDR2 SQIVND, per germline (reference sequence).

This clone was picked up a small number of times. A junction end diverges from the germline sequence, so it may reflect a read error. The chain has TRBV28 and TRBJ1-2; a weak D match, TRBD1 (6 bases). Germline V gives CDR1 MDHEN, CDR2 SYDVKM. The CDR3 runs 13 residues. In nucleotides, the CDR3 is TGTGCAAGCAGTTTAAACAGGGCTGTTGGCTACACCTTC. The encoded protein is CASSLNRAVGYTF.